This T cell receptor beta chain was identified in a study of identifying expanded T cells in peripheral blood. The assay was immunoSEQ multiplex PCR, and TCRdb's table has in-frame clones only and misses some. The sample lists about 58,000 clones; approximately 90% were seen once. CDR1 and CDR2 (germline): SNHLY, FYNNEI. CDR3 length: 15 amino acids. The V end was cut by 3 bases, the J end by 0 bases, with 9 bases between. Sequenced input: blood. The chain employs TRBV2 and TRBJ1-3; D ambiguous. The TCR comes from a person aged 18 to 69 in good health. CDR3 sequence (DNA): TGTGCCAGCAGTGATAGGGCGCGCTCTGGAAACACCATATATTTT. Its translation: CASSDRARSGNTIYF.